These 15 T cell receptor beta chains share one sample of origin, sequenced in a study of control samples from healthy donors and cancer patients. Sequencing was performed with immunoSEQ multiplex PCR; in TCRdb, only in-frame clones are kept and a portion is missing. The sample lists about 130,000 clones, around 90% occurring once. The sequencing sample was made of blood. Receptors were obtained from a man younger than 35 in good health.

V and J are TRBV27 and TRBJ2-7; 10 nucleotides align to TRBD1. The germline CDR1 and CDR2 sequences are MNHEY and SMNVEV (reference sequence). Losses at the gene ends were 0 bases for V and 4 bases for J; bases not matched to a gene: 9. The CDR3 loop spans 17 amino acids. The CDR3 loop reads CASSLSSGQGIPYEQYF. CDR3 sequence (DNA): TGTGCCAGCAGTTTATCGTCGGGACAGGGGATTCCTTACGAGCAGTACTTC.

The chain combines TRBV5-1 with TRBJ1-2; D may be TRBD1 (5 bases). Germline V lookup: CDR1 SGHRS, CDR2 YFSETQ. Trimming stripped 2 bases from V and 6 bases from J, with 11 bases between. CDR3 length: 13 amino acids. The CDR3 region has the DNA TGCGCCAGCAGCTTATCGGGGACTGATGGCTACACCTTC. Translation gives CASSLSGTDGYTF.

The V gene is TRBV28, the J gene TRBJ2-1; 10 nucleotides match TRBD2. The ends lost 0 bases at V and 9 bases at J; junction bases unmatched: 8. The germline gives CDR1 MDHEN, CDR2 SYDVKM. The CDR3 loop spans 16 amino acids. CDR3 DNA: TGTGCCAGCAGTTTATGGAGTCTAGCGGGAGTTGGTGAGCAGTTCTTC. It yields the protein CASSLWSLAGVGEQFF.

The chain employs TRBV19 and TRBJ1-4, with D hard to call. Germline CDR1 and CDR2: LNHDA and SQIVND (reference sequence). This CDR3 spans 15 amino acids. The germline V and J ends were trimmed by 1 base and 0 bases, with 6 bases remaining between them. The CDR3 loop reads CASSIGAATNEKLFF. CDR3 nucleotide sequence: TGTGCCAGTAGTATAGGGGCAGCAACTAATGAAAAACTGTTTTTT.

The V call is TRBV28, the J call TRBJ2-3; D unclear. V was trimmed by 5 bases and J by 6 bases, leaving 12 bases between them. The germline gives CDR1 MDHEN, CDR2 SYDVKM. CDR3 length: 13 residues. The CDR3 protein is CASSGGWVDTQYF. The CDR3 DNA follows: TGTGCCAGCAGTGGCGGATGGGTGGATACGCAGTATTTT.

With regard to this clone: Other nucleotide sequences from this sample produce the same CDR3. The chain joins TRBV7-9 to TRBJ1-1; D is ambiguous. Germline V gene lookup returns CDR1 SEHNR and CDR2 FQNEAQ (reference sequence). V dropped 4 bases and J dropped 2 bases, with 5 bases sitting between them. This CDR3 contains 12 residues. The CDR3 region is CASSWDNTEAFF. The CDR3 DNA reads as TGTGCCAGCAGCTGGGATAACACTGAAGCTTTCTTT.

As for this clone: A junction boundary mismatches the germline segment, possibly from a read error. The chain is built from TRBV7-7 and TRBJ2-3; no definite D call. The CDR3 length is 13 residues. Germline V CDR1 and CDR2: SSHAT, FNYEAQ (reference sequence). The CDR3 reads CASSLASADTQYF. The CDR3 coding sequence is TGTGCTAGCAGCTTAGCTAGTGCAGATACGCAGTATTTT.

This rearrangement joins TRBV3-1 (or the pseudogene TRBV3-2) to TRBJ1-3; 9 positions agree with TRBD1. With 1 base clipped from V and 4 bases from J, the junction kept 2 bases outside the gene matches. Germline CDR1 is LGHDT and CDR2 is YNNKEL (reference sequence). CDR3 length: 15 amino acids. The CDR3 sequence: CASSQGTGVGNTIYF. The CDR3 DNA is TGTGCCAGCAGCCAAGGGACAGGGGTCGGAAACACCATATATTTT.

The rearrangement joins TRBV6-6 to TRBJ1-5; D is unclear. V lost 3 bases and J lost 9, with 21 bases in between. Germline V gives CDR1 MNHNY, CDR2 SVGAGI (reference sequence). The CDR3 is 16 amino acids. Written as DNA, the CDR3 is TGTGCCAGCAGTTATTCCTGGACGGTGGCCCCGGGGCCCCAGCATTTT. Translating it yields CASSYSWTVAPGPQHF.

The J gene is TRBJ2-7, the V gene TRBV27; perhaps TRBD1 as D (5 bases). This CDR3 contains 16 residues. The V and J ends lost 3 bases and 4 bases respectively, with 19 bases between them. The germline V gene encodes CDR1 MNHEY and CDR2 SMNVEV (reference sequence). CDR3 nucleotides: TGTGCCAGCAGTTTGCACGGTTTAGGGGATCGGTACGAGCAGTACGTC. Amino acids: CASSLHGLGDRYEQYV.

J is TRBJ2-1 and V is TRBV5-6; tentatively, D is TRBD2 (6 bases). The CDR3 is 13 amino acids. Trimming shortened V by 0 bases and J by 6 bases, and 7 bases separated the two germline ends. Germline V gene lookup returns CDR1 SGHDT and CDR2 YYEEEE. CDR3 in DNA: TGTGCCAGCAGCTTGGCCGGGGGCAATGAGCAGTTCTTC. Translated, it gives CASSLAGGNEQFF.

A few counts support this clone. The chain has TRBV5-1 and TRBJ2-1; D is unresolved. This CDR3 spans 11 amino acids. Germline CDR1 reads SGHRS; CDR2 reads YFSETQ. V was clipped by 4 bases and J by 8 bases, with 7 bases between them. CDR3 loop: CASSLMYEQFF. CDR3 DNA sequence: TGCGCCAGCAGCCTAATGTATGAGCAGTTCTTC.

V usage is TRBV18 and J usage is TRBJ1-1; D ambiguous. The CDR3 contains 14 residues. Germline V gene lookup returns CDR1 KGHSH and CDR2 LQKENI. Trimming removed 5 bases from V and 3 bases from J, with 13 bases in between. CDR3 DNA sequence: TGTGCCAGCTCAAAGGGTTCTGTAGACACTGAAGCTTTCTTT. It encodes CASSKGSVDTEAFF.

The CDR3, as DNA: TGCGCCAGCAGCCAACTTCCGGGCCAGAACACTGAAGCTTTCTTT. Amino acids: CASSQLPGQNTEAFF. The chain employs TRBV4-1 and TRBJ1-1; D is unresolved. Germline V gene lookup returns CDR1 MGHRA and CDR2 YSYEKL. V was shortened by 2 bases and J by 1 base, with 11 bases between the two germline ends. The CDR3 extends over 15 amino acids.

This clone has more than one count but fewer than ten. The J gene is TRBJ1-5, the V gene TRBV6-6; 8 bases map to TRBD1. After removal of 8 bases from V and 8 bases from J, the junction contained 14 bases not matched to a gene. This CDR3 region has 15 residues. Germline V gene sequence: CDR1 MNHNY, CDR2 SVGAGI (reference sequence). The CDR3 region is CASPSTGDVHKPQHF. CDR3 coding DNA: TGTGCCAGCCCGTCGACAGGGGATGTCCATAAGCCCCAGCATTTT.